The 8 T cell receptor beta chains below were found in one sample sequenced in a study of T cell repertoires in cytomegalovirus infection. TCRdb re-called the reads with MiXCR, one entry per CDR3 protein. Of 300,000 to 450,000 distinct CDR3 sequences listed, around a sixth are singletons. Sequenced: PBMCs. These receptors came from a human donor in good health (CMV status not recorded). Some clones in this sample may be carry-over from other donors' samples.

The chain carries TRBV12-3 or TRBV12-4 and TRBJ1-2; D possibly corresponds to TRBD1 (5 bases). Trimming took off 3 bases at V and 8 bases at J, with 10 bases between the two ends. The CDR3 runs 12 residues. CDR3 in amino acids: CASSLGPEGYTF. The CDR3 DNA sequence: TGTGCCAGCAGTTTGGGGCCCGAAGGCTACACCTTC.

This clonotype was detected a few times. The gene calls are TRBV7-2 and TRBJ1-1, with unresolved D. The germline V and J ends were trimmed by 7 bases and 1 base, with 10 bases remaining between them. The germline V gene has CDR1 SGHTA and CDR2 FQGNSA. The CDR3 totals 13 residues. Here the CDR3 DNA reads TGTGCCAGCAAACGAGGGAGGAACACTGAAGCTTTCTTT. Protein: CASKRGRNTEAFF.

This rearrangement joins TRBV5-1 to TRBJ1-6; no clear D. V was cut by 1 base and J by 7 bases, with 15 bases left in between. The CDR3 extends over 16 amino acids. From germline, CDR1 is SGHRS and CDR2 YFSETQ. The CDR3 region has the DNA TGCGCCAGCAGCTTGAGACCGACGGTACAGAATTCACCCCTCCACTTT. Translating it yields CASSLRPTVQNSPLHF.

This clonotype was found many times. The chain joins TRBV7-2 to TRBJ2-1; 10 bases match TRBD1. Germline-derived CDR1 and CDR2 are SGHTA and FQGNSA. This CDR3 has 15 amino acids. The junction had 8 bases not matched to a gene; V was cut back by 5 bases and J by 7 bases. In DNA, the CDR3 is TGTGCCAGCAGCCCTCGGGACAGGGGACGGAATGAGCAGTTCTTC. It encodes CASSPRDRGRNEQFF.

This clonotype was seen only a few times. The chain combines TRBV27 with TRBJ2-7, with D possibly matching TRBD1 (5 bases). Germline V gene lookup returns CDR1 MNHEY and CDR2 SMNVEV (reference sequence). The CDR3 has 14 amino acids. V shed 5 bases and J shed 2 bases, with 13 bases lying between them. The CDR3 here is CASSPRTRAYEQYF. As DNA, the CDR3 is TGTGCCAGCAGTCCAAGGACACGCGCCTACGAGCAGTACTTC.

This clonotype was picked up a small number of times. The J gene is TRBJ1-4, the V gene TRBV27, with 9 bases identical to TRBD1. Trimming removed 5 bases from V and 7 bases from J; junction bases left unmatched: 8. Looked up from germline, CDR1 is MNHEY and CDR2 is SMNVEV (reference sequence). The CDR3 is 15 residues long. The CDR3 DNA sequence: TGTGCCAGCAGTCGCCGGGACAGGGTGGGTGAAAAACTGTTTTTT. Amino acid sequence: CASSRRDRVGEKLFF.

Only a few counts were recorded for this clonotype. V is TRBV20-1 and J is TRBJ1-1; D possibly corresponds to TRBD1 (6 bases). The CDR3 is 15 residues long. Trimming removed 3 bases at V and 5 bases at J, with 19 bases between. Germline V lookup: CDR1 DFQATT, CDR2 SNEGSKA (reference sequence). This chain's CDR3 is CSASLDPHRATEAFF. The CDR3 DNA is TGCAGTGCTAGTCTCGACCCTCACAGGGCTACTGAAGCTTTCTTT.

This clonotype came up a few times. The chain carries TRBV5-1 and TRBJ1-6; 7 nucleotides align to TRBD1. This CDR3 is built from 19 residues. CDR1 SGHRS and CDR2 YFSETQ come from the germline V gene. The V and J ends lost 0 bases and 7 bases, in that order; junction bases with no gene match: 16. The CDR3 DNA reads as TGCGCCAGCAGCTTGGGGGCCCCCGGGACAGTTTCCTTGAATTCACCCCTCCACTTT. Residues: CASSLGAPGTVSLNSPLHF.